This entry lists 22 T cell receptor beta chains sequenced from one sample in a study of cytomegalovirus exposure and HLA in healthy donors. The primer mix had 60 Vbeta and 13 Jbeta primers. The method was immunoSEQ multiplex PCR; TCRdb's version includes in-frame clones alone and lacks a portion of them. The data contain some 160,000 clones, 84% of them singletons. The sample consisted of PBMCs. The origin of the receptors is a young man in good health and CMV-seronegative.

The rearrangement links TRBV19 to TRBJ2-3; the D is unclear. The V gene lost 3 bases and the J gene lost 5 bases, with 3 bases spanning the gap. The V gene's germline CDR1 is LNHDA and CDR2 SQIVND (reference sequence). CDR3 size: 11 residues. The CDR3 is CASSMRDTQYF. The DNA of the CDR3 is TGTGCCAGTAGTATGCGAGATACGCAGTATTTT.

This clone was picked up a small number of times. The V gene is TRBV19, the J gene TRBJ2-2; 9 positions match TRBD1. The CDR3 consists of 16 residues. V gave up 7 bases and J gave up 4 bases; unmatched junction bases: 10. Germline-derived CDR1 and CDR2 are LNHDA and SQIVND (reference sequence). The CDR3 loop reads CASIERDRETTGELFF. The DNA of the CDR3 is TGTGCCAGTATTGAAAGGGACAGGGAGACCACCGGGGAGCTGTTTTTT.

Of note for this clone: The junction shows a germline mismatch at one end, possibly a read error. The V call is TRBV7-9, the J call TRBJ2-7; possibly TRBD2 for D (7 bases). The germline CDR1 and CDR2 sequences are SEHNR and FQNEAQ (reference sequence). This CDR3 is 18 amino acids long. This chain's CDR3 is CSSSPARGLAANSYEQYF. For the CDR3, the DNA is TGTTCCAGCAGCCCCGCCAGGGGCCTAGCGGCCAACTCCTACGAGCAGTACTTC.

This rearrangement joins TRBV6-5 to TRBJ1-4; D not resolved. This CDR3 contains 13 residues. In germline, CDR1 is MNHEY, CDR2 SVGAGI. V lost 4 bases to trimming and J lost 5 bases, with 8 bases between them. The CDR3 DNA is TGTGCCAGCAGTTCCGGTCCCAATGAAAAACTGTTTTTT. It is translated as CASSSGPNEKLFF.

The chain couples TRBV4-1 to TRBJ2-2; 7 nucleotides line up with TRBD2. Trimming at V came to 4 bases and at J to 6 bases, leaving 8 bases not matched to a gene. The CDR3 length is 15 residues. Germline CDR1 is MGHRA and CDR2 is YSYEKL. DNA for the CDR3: TGCGCCAGCAGCCTCCTTAAGCGGGGAGCCGGGGAGCTGTTTTTT. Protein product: CASSLLKRGAGELFF.

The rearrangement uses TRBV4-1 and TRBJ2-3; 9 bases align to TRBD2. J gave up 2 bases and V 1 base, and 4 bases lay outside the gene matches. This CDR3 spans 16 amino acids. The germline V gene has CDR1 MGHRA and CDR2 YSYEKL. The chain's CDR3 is CASSQGRLAATDTQYF. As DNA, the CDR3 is TGCGCCAGCAGCCAAGGCAGACTAGCGGCCACAGATACGCAGTATTTT.

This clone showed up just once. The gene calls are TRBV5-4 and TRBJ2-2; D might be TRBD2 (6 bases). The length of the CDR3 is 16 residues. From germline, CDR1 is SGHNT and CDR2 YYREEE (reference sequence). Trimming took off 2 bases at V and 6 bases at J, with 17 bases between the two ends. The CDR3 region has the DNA TGTGCCAGCAGCTTAGGCACGGGAGTCGCCCCCGGGGAGCTGTTTTTT. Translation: CASSLGTGVAPGELFF.

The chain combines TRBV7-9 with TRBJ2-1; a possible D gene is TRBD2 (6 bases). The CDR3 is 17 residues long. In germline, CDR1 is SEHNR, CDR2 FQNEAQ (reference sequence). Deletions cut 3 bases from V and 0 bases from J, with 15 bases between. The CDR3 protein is CASSLGTSSSSYNEQFF. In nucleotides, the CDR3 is TGTGCCAGCAGCTTGGGTACTAGCTCCAGCTCCTACAATGAGCAGTTCTTC. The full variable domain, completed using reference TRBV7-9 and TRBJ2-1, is DTGVSQNPRHKITKRGQNVTFRCDPISEHNRLYWYRQTLGQGPEFLTYFQNEAQLEKSRLLSDRFSAERPKGSFSTLEIQRTEQGDSAMYLCASSLGTSSSSYNEQFFGPGTRLTVL.

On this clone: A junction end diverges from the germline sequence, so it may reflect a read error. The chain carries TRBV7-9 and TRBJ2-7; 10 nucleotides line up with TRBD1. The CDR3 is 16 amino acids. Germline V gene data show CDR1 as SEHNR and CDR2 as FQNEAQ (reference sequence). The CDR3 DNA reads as TGTTCCAGCAGCTTAAAGGCGACAGGGGGCCCCTACGAGCAGTACTTC. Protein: CSSSLKATGGPYEQYF.

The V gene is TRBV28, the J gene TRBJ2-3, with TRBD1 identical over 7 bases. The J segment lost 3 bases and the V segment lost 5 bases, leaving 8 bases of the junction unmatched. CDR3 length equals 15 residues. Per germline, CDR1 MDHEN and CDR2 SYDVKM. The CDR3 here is CASSEVTGRTDTQYF. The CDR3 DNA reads TGTGCCAGCAGTGAGGTGACAGGGCGTACAGATACGCAGTATTTT.

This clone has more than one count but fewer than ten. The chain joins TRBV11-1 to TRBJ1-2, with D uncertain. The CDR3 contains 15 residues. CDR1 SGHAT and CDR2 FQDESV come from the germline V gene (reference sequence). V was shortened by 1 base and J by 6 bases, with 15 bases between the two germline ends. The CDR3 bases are TGTGCCAGCAGCTTAGTTCAGAGGTTTAGAAATGGCTACACCTTC. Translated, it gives CASSLVQRFRNGYTF.

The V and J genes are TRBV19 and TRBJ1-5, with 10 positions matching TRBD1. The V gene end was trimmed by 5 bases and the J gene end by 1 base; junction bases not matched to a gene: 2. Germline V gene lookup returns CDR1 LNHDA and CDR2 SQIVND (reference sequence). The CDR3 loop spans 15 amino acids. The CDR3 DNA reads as TGTGCCAGTAGTTGGGGACAGGGGAGCAATCAGCCCCAGCATTTT. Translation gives CASSWGQGSNQPQHF.

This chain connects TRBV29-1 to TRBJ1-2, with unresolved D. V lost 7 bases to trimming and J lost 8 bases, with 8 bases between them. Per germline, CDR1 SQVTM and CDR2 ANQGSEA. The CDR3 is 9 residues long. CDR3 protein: CSGLGGYTF. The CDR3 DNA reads TGCAGCGGCCTTGGCGGCTACACCTTC.

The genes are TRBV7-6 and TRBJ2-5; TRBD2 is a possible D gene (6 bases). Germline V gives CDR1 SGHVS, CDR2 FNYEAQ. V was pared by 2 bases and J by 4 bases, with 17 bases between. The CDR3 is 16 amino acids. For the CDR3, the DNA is TGTGCCAGCAGCTTAAATCCCCGGAGGGCCGGAGAGACCCAGTACTTC. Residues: CASSLNPRRAGETQYF. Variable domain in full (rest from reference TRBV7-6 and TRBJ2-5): GAGVSQSPRYKVTKRGQDVALRCDPISGHVSLYWYRQALGQGPEFLTYFNYEAQQDKSGLPNDRFSAERPEGSISTLTIQRTEQRDSAMYRCASSLNPRRAGETQYFGPGTRLLVL.

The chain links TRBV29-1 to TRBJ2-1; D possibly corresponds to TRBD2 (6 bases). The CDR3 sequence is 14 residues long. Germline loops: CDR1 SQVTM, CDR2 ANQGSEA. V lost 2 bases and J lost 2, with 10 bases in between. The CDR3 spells CSVEPGAAYNEQFF. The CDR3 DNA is TGCAGCGTTGAACCGGGAGCAGCCTACAATGAGCAGTTCTTC.

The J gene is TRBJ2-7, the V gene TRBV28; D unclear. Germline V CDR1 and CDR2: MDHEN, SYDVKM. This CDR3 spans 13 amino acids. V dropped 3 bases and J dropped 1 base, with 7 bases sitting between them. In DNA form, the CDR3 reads TGTGCCAGCAGTTTGGGCAGGTCCTACGAGCAGTACTTC. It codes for CASSLGRSYEQYF.

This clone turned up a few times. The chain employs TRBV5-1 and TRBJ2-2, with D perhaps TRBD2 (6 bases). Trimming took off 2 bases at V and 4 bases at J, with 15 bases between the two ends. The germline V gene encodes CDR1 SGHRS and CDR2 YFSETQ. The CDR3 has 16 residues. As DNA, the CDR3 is TGCGCCAGCAGCTTCGGGGGTTGGGACCCCACCGGGGAGCTGTTTTTT. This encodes CASSFGGWDPTGELFF.

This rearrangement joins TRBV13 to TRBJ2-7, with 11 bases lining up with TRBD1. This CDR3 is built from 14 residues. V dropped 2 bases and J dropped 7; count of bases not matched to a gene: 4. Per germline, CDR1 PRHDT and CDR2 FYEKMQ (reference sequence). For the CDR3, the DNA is TGTGCCAGCAGCTTAAGGGACAGGGGGTGGGAGCAGTACTTC. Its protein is CASSLRDRGWEQYF.

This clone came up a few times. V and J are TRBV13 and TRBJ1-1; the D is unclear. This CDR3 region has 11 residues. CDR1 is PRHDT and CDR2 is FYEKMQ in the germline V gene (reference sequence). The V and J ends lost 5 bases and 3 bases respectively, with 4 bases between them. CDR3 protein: CASSQDTEAFF. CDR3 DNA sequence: TGTGCCAGCAGCCAGGACACTGAAGCTTTCTTT. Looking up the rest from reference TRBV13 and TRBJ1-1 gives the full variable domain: AAGVIQSPRHLIKEKRETATLKCYPIPRHDTVYWYQQGPGQDPQFLISFYEKMQSDKGSIPDRFSAQQFSDYHSELNMSSLELGDSALYFCASSQDTEAFFGQGTRLTVV.

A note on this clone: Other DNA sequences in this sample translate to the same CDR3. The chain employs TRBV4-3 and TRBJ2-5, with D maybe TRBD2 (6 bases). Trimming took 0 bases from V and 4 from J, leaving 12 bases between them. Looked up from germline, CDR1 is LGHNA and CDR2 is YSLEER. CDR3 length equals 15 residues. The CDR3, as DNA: TGCGCCAGCAGCCAAGAACTAGCTGTTGGAGAGACCCAGTACTTC. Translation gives CASSQELAVGETQYF.

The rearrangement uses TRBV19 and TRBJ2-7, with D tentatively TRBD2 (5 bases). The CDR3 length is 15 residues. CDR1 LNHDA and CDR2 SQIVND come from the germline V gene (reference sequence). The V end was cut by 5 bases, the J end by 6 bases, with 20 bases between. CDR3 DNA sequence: TGTGCCAGTAGTGAACGGGGAACGGGCCCCGGCGAGCAGTACTTC. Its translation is CASSERGTGPGEQYF.

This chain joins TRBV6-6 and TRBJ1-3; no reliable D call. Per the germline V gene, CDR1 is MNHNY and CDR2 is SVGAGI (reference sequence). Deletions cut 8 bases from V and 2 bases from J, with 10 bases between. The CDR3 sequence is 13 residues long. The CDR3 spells CASALSTGNTIYF. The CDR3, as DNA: TGTGCCAGCGCCTTGAGTACTGGAAACACCATATATTTT.